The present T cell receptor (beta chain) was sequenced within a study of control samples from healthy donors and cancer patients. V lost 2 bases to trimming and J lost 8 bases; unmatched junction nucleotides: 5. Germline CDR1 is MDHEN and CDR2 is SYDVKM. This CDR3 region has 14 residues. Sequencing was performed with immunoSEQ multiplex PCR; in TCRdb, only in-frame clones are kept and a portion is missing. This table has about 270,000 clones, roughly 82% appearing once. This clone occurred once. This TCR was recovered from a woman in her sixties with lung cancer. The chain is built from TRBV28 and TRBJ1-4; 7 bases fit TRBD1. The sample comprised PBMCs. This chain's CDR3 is CASSLRGLREKLFF. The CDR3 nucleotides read TGTGCCAGCAGTTTAAGGGGGCTTAGGGAAAAACTGTTTTTT.